The next 27 T cell receptor beta chains were all read from a single sample in a study of cytomegalovirus exposure and HLA in healthy donors. PCR was performed using 60 Vbeta and 13 Jbeta primers. Profiling relied on immunoSEQ multiplex PCR, and the TCRdb table lists in-frame clones only, not all of them. The sample holds over 200,000 clones, around 88% seen once. What was sequenced was PBMCs. These receptors originate from a woman aged 18-30 years in good health and CMV-seronegative.

The chain recombines TRBV5-1 with TRBJ2-7; D perhaps matches TRBD2 (6 bases). Trimming stripped 4 bases from V and 3 bases from J, with 17 bases between. The CDR3 has 15 residues. The germline gives CDR1 SGHRS, CDR2 YFSETQ. The CDR3 here is CASSRMDGTYYEQYF. DNA for the CDR3: TGCGCCAGCAGCCGGATGGACGGGACTTACTACGAGCAGTACTTC.

This clone has only a few counts. The gene calls are TRBV4-1 and TRBJ2-7, with 7 bases aligning to TRBD1. CDR1 is MGHRA and CDR2 is YSYEKL in the germline V gene. The CDR3 has 15 residues. V trimming: 2 bases; J trimming: 2 bases; junction bases outside the gene matches: 6. The CDR3 DNA sequence: TGCGCCAGCAGCCAACTTCGACAGGGCCCCTACGAGCAGTACTTC. Translation: CASSQLRQGPYEQYF.

The V call is TRBV19, the J call TRBJ2-7; 10 bases fit TRBD1. CDR3 length: 16 residues. Trimming took 3 bases from V and 2 from J; bases not matched to a gene: 7. CDR1 is LNHDA and CDR2 is SQIVND in the germline V gene (reference sequence). The CDR3 loop is CASSIRQGAPTYEQYF. The CDR3 bases are TGTGCCAGTAGTATCAGACAGGGGGCTCCGACCTACGAGCAGTACTTC.

The chain joins TRBV5-4 to TRBJ1-2; D is perhaps TRBD1 (5 bases). The V end lost 3 bases, the J end lost 4 bases, and 19 bases lay between the germline ends. The germline CDR1 and CDR2 sequences are SGHNT and YYREEE (reference sequence). The CDR3 runs to 16 residues. The CDR3 DNA follows: TGTGCCAGCAGCTACCGCACGGGGTCGGGGGGCTATGGCTACACCTTC. Amino acids: CASSYRTGSGGYGYTF.

The chain couples TRBV6-1 to TRBJ1-5; D not resolved. The CDR3 length is 16 residues. The germline gives CDR1 MNHNS, CDR2 SASEGT. V gave up 0 bases and J gave up 7 bases, with 16 bases separating them. The CDR3 region is CASSEAWRLKTQPQHF. In DNA, the CDR3 is TGTGCCAGCAGTGAAGCTTGGCGACTCAAGACCCAGCCCCAGCATTTT.

Only one count was recorded for this clone. CDR3 in amino acids: CASNPNQETQYF. The CDR3 DNA is TGTGCCAGCAATCCCAACCAAGAGACCCAGTACTTC. This chain uses TRBV2 with TRBJ2-5; D not resolved. The CDR3 is made up of 12 amino acids. CDR1 and CDR2 (germline): SNHLY, FYNNEI. V was cut by 7 bases and J by 0 bases, with 6 bases left in between.

The rearrangement links TRBV5-1 to TRBJ2-7; TRBD1 matches at 7 bases. Trimming removed 4 bases from V and 1 base from J; junction bases left unmatched: 8. The germline CDR1 and CDR2 sequences are SGHRS and YFSETQ. The CDR3 totals 15 residues. This CDR3 is CASSVGTVSSYEQYF. The CDR3 DNA sequence: TGCGCCAGCAGCGTCGGGACAGTTTCTTCCTACGAGCAGTACTTC.

The CDR3 region has the DNA TGTGCCAGCAAAGAAGACAGGGTCCGCCAAGAGACCCAGTACTTC. This gives the protein CASKEDRVRQETQYF. This chain connects TRBV6-1 to TRBJ2-5; 7 bases agree with TRBD1. CDR1 MNHNS and CDR2 SASEGT come from the germline V gene. Trimming at V came to 7 bases and at J to 1 base, leaving 9 bases not matched to a gene. The CDR3 runs to 15 residues.

The chain joins TRBV4-1 to TRBJ2-7, with a possible D match to TRBD2 (5 bases). The CDR3 is 16 amino acids. V lost 1 base and J 0 bases, leaving 13 bases between the germline ends. The germline V gene encodes CDR1 MGHRA and CDR2 YSYEKL. The CDR3 nucleotides read TGCGCCAGCAGCCAAGGGATTTTGGGGAGCTCCTACGAGCAGTACTTC. As protein: CASSQGILGSSYEQYF.

The rearrangement uses TRBV19 and TRBJ1-2, with D tentatively TRBD1 (5 bases). The V and J ends lost 5 bases and 4 bases respectively, with 11 bases between them. This CDR3 spans 13 amino acids. The germline gives CDR1 LNHDA, CDR2 SQIVND (reference sequence). The CDR3 sequence is CASSFQGGYGYTF. CDR3 sequence (DNA): TGTGCCAGTAGTTTCCAGGGAGGCTATGGCTACACCTTC.

The chain combines TRBV27 with TRBJ2-3; 7 bases align to TRBD2. CDR1 is MNHEY, CDR2 SMNVEV, per germline (reference sequence). The CDR3 runs 16 residues. V dropped 8 bases and J dropped 4; count of bases not matched to a gene: 15. The CDR3 reads CASGSKGGSRADTQYF. The CDR3 DNA reads as TGTGCCAGCGGATCGAAGGGAGGGAGTCGGGCAGATACGCAGTATTTT.

The J gene is TRBJ1-2, the V gene TRBV30; TRBD1 might be the D (5 bases). V was trimmed by 4 bases and J by 6 bases, leaving 15 bases between them. The CDR3 sequence is 13 residues long. CDR1 is GTSNPN, CDR2 SVGIG, per germline (reference sequence). CDR3: CAWKVRGGDGYTF. The CDR3 DNA sequence: TGTGCCTGGAAAGTACGTGGAGGGGATGGCTACACCTTC.

The CDR3 DNA reads as TGTGCCACCAGCAGAGGTGTTACTTCCCCGAACACCGGGGAGCTGTTTTTT. It is translated as CATSRGVTSPNTGELFF. This chain connects TRBV15 to TRBJ2-2; D is unclear. CDR1 and CDR2 from the germline V gene are LNHNV and YYDKDF (reference sequence). This CDR3 comprises 17 residues. V lost 1 base and J 0 bases, leaving 12 bases between the germline ends.

The chain combines TRBV6-5 with TRBJ2-7; possibly TRBD2 for D (6 bases). Trimming removed 4 bases at V and 3 bases at J, with 10 bases between. Germline CDR1 is MNHEY and CDR2 is SVGAGI. The CDR3 totals 13 residues. The CDR3 DNA reads as TGTGCCAGCAGTTCCGCGGGAAGCTACGAGCAGTACTTC. Translation gives CASSSAGSYEQYF.

The V gene is TRBV2, the J gene TRBJ1-2, with 7 positions matching TRBD1. CDR1 is SNHLY and CDR2 is FYNNEI in the germline V gene. CDR3 length equals 13 residues. V lost 8 bases, J lost 6 bases, and 9 bases stayed unmatched. CDR3: CASSRTGEDGYTF. CDR3 in DNA: TGTGCCAGCTCAAGGACAGGTGAGGATGGCTACACCTTC. Full variable domain (remainder filled in from reference TRBV2 and TRBJ1-2): EPEVTQTPSHQVTQMGQEVILRCVPISNHLYFYWYRQILGQKVEFLVSFYNNEISEKSEIFDDQFSVERPDGSNFTLKIRSTKLEDSAMYFCASSRTGEDGYTFGSGTRLTVV.

The chain employs TRBV27 and TRBJ2-3; the D gene is possibly TRBD2 (5 bases). With 3 bases removed from V and 7 bases from J, the gap between germline ends came to 11 bases. Germline V gene lookup returns CDR1 MNHEY and CDR2 SMNVEV (reference sequence). The CDR3 contains 13 residues. The CDR3 nucleotides are TGTGCCAGCAGTTTCGGAGGCGGCAATACGCAGTATTTT. Translated, it gives CASSFGGGNTQYF.

The chain joins TRBV2 to TRBJ2-7; 7 bases match TRBD1. Germline lookup yields CDR1 SNHLY and CDR2 FYNNEI. This CDR3 spans 13 amino acids. Trimming cost V 7 bases and J 1 base; bases outside gene matches: 4. The CDR3 bases are TGTGCCAGCATATTGGACAGGTCCTACGAGCAGTACTTC. As protein: CASILDRSYEQYF.

The V call is TRBV10-1, the J call TRBJ1-1, with D uncertain. The V end was cut by 6 bases, the J end by 1 base, with 24 bases between. The CDR3 consists of 18 residues. The germline V gene encodes CDR1 WNHNN and CDR2 SYGVQD (reference sequence). CDR3 sequence (DNA): TGCGCCAGCAGCCTAGGACGTCCCCAGAGACTAAGGAACACTGAAGCTTTCTTT. This sequence encodes CASSLGRPQRLRNTEAFF.

The chain employs TRBV7-9 and TRBJ2-7; 8 nucleotides align to TRBD1. The V gene end was trimmed by 4 bases and the J gene end by 0 bases; junction bases not matched to a gene: 5. The V gene's germline CDR1 is SEHNR and CDR2 FQNEAQ (reference sequence). This CDR3 region has 15 residues. DNA of the CDR3: TGTGCCAGCAGCTCTCCGGGACAGGACTCCTACGAGCAGTACTTC. Amino acids: CASSSPGQDSYEQYF.

This chain connects TRBV19 to TRBJ2-7; TRBD2 is a possible D gene (5 bases). Germline CDR1 reads LNHDA; CDR2 reads SQIVND (reference sequence). The CDR3 has 15 amino acids. The V gene lost 8 bases and the J gene lost 4 bases, with 21 bases spanning the gap. The CDR3 DNA follows: TGTGCCAGTGCCCCGGTAGGTAACGGGGTTTACGAGCAGTACTTC. Protein product: CASAPVGNGVYEQYF.

The V gene is TRBV7-2, the J gene TRBJ2-7; TRBD2 is a possible D gene (6 bases). This CDR3 comprises 15 residues. Trimming cost V 1 base and J 1 base, with 11 bases left between them. Germline values: CDR1 SGHTA, CDR2 FQGNSA. CDR3 residues: CASSLGLAQSYEQYF. The CDR3 DNA reads TGTGCCAGCAGCTTAGGGCTAGCGCAGTCCTACGAGCAGTACTTC.

J is TRBJ2-7 and V is TRBV4-1; 10 bases agree with TRBD2. The V segment lost 1 base and the J segment 3 bases; nucleotides outside the gene matches: 3. Germline CDR1 MGHRA, CDR2 YSYEKL. There are 15 residues in the CDR3. In DNA, the CDR3 is TGCGCCAGCAGCCAAGTACTAGCGGGAAACTACGAGCAGTACTTC. Protein: CASSQVLAGNYEQYF.

The V call is TRBV19, the J call TRBJ2-3; 10 bases match TRBD2. Germline V CDR1 and CDR2: LNHDA, SQIVND (reference sequence). Trimming cost V 5 bases and J 2 bases; bases outside gene matches: 16. This CDR3 region has 19 residues. This CDR3 is CASSAPPGGLAGATDTQYF. As DNA, the CDR3 is TGTGCCAGTAGTGCGCCCCCGGGGGGGCTAGCGGGGGCCACAGATACGCAGTATTTT.

This CDR3 is CASSLYLGGAKDNEQFF. The CDR3 DNA reads TGTGCCAGCAGTTTATATCTAGGGGGGGCGAAGGACAATGAGCAGTTCTTC. The V gene is TRBV27, the J gene TRBJ2-1; the D gene is possibly TRBD2 (7 bases). V was cut by 1 base and J by 5 bases, with 18 bases left in between. CDR3 length: 17 amino acids. Germline CDR1 and CDR2: MNHEY and SMNVEV (reference sequence).

The genes are TRBV6-1 and TRBJ2-5; D not resolved. The CDR3 totals 12 residues. The V end lost 5 bases, the J end lost 5 bases, and 9 bases lay between the germline ends. Germline CDR1 and CDR2: MNHNS and SASEGT. This CDR3 reads CASSQGRETQYF. Written as DNA, the CDR3 is TGTGCCAGCAGTCAAGGTCGGGAGACCCAGTACTTC.

This clone was counted between two and nine times. This chain uses TRBV5-1 with TRBJ1-6; no reliable D call. Looked up from germline, CDR1 is SGHRS and CDR2 is YFSETQ. Between the trimmed V and J ends, which lost 4 bases and 5 bases, there was a span of 16 bases. This CDR3 region has 16 residues. CDR3 amino acids: CASSEQVAPDNSPLHF. As DNA, the CDR3 is TGCGCCAGCAGCGAACAAGTGGCCCCAGATAATTCACCCCTCCACTTT.

The V and J genes are TRBV2 and TRBJ1-2; D might be TRBD1 (5 bases). This CDR3 has 17 residues. The germline V gene encodes CDR1 SNHLY and CDR2 FYNNEI. Trimming cost V 7 bases and J 1 base, with 22 bases left between them. The CDR3 nucleotides are TGTGCCAGCAATAAAGACCCAGGGCTGGTTCTTAACTATGGCTACACCTTC. Translating it yields CASNKDPGLVLNYGYTF.